A single T cell receptor beta chain is shown here with its context. Its matching antigen is unknown. The data were taken from a study of cytomegalovirus exposure and HLA in healthy donors. Overall study findings and caveats: Researchers counted 150 to 200 TCR beta chains as cytomegalovirus-associated. It was found in a later analysis that first-cohort TCR clusters tended to co-occur in the 120 validation repertoires. Across donors, most TCRs were seen rarely, yet some public ones were widespread.

CDR3 size: 13 residues. Germline V gene sequence: CDR1 SGHTA, CDR2 FQGNSA. Deletions cut 2 bases from V and 18 bases from J, with 17 bases between. Sequencing was performed with immunoSEQ multiplex PCR; in TCRdb, only in-frame clones are kept and a portion is missing. The table lists 100,000 to 120,000 clones, around nine tenths of them singletons. The sample taken for sequencing was PBMCs. V is TRBV7-2 and J is TRBJ1-6; D might be TRBD1 (5 bases). The TCR originated in a woman in her 30s in good health and CMV-seropositive. For the CDR3, the DNA is TGTGCCAGCAGCTTAAGGGTCAACGCAGGGTACCACTTT. Translating gives CASSLRVNAGYHF.